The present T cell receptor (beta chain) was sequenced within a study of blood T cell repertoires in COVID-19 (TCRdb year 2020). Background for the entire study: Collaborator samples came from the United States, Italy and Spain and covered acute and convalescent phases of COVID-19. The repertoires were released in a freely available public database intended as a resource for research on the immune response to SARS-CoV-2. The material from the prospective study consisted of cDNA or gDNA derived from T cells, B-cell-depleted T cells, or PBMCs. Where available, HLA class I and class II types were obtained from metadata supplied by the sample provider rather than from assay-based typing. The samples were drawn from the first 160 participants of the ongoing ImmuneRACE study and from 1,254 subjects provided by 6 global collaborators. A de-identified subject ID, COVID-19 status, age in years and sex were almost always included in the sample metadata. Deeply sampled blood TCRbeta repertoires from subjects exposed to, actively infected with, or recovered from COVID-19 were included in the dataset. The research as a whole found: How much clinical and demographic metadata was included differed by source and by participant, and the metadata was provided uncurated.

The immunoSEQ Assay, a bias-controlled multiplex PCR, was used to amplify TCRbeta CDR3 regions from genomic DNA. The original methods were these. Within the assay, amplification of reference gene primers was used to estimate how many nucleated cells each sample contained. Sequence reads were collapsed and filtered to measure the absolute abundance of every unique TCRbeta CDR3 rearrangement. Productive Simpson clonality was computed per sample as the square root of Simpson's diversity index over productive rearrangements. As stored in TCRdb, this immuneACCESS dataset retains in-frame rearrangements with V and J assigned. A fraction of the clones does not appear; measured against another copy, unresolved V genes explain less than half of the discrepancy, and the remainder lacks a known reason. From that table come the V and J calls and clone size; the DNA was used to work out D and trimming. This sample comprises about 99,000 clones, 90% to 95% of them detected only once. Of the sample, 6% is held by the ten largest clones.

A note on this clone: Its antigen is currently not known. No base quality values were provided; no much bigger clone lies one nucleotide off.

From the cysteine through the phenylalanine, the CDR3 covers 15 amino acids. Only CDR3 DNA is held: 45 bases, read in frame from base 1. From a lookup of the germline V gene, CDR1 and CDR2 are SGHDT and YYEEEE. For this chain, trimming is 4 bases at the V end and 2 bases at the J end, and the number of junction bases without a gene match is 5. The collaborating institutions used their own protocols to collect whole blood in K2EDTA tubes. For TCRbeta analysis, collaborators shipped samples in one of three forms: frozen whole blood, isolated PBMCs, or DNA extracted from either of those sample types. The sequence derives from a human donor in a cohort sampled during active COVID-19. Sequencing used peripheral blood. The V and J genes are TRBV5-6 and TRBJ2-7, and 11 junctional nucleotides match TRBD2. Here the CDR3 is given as CASSVAGGLTYEQYF. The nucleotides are TGTGCCAGCAGCGTAGCGGGGGGGCTGACCTACGAGCAGTACTTC.